The 15 T cell receptor beta chains below come from one sample, sequenced in a study of T cells after posttransplantation cyclophosphamide. Profiled with immunoSEQ multiplex PCR; TCRdb holds only in-frame clones, not every one. Reported are 25,000 to 35,000 clones, none seen only once; the ten largest carry about 4.9%. The sample comprised PBMCs. The receptors derive from a woman aged 30 to 39 in good health and a related stem cell transplant donor.

At least ten counts were recorded for this clone. The V gene is TRBV6-5, the J gene TRBJ1-1; perhaps TRBD1 as D (5 bases). CDR1 MNHEY and CDR2 SVGAGI come from the germline V gene. This CDR3 spans 15 amino acids. Trimming took 0 bases from V and 0 from J, leaving 8 bases between them. CDR3 in amino acids: CASSYSGQLNTEAFF. DNA for the CDR3: TGTGCCAGCAGTTACTCGGGGCAGCTGAACACTGAAGCTTTCTTT.

This rearrangement joins TRBV4-3 to TRBJ2-3; 9 bases line up with TRBD2. The CDR3 is 18 residues long. The trim removed 0 bases at V and 6 bases at J, leaving 13 bases unmatched. The germline CDR1 and CDR2 sequences are LGHNA and YSLEER. The CDR3: CASSQERIGRGGPDTQYF. As DNA, the CDR3 is TGCGCCAGCAGCCAAGAAAGGATCGGGCGGGGGGGTCCCGATACGCAGTATTTT.

This clone was seen many times. The sample carries other DNA sequences with the same CDR3. This sequence joins TRBV6-4 and TRBJ2-1; the match to TRBD2 covers 10 bases. There are 15 residues in the CDR3. The V and J ends lost 0 bases and 6 bases, in that order; junction bases with no gene match: 2. Germline CDR1 is MRHNA and CDR2 is SNTAGT. CDR3 amino acids: CASSDSSGGANEQFF. The CDR3 bases are TGTGCCAGCAGTGACTCAAGCGGGGGGGCCAATGAGCAGTTCTTC.

This clone was found many times. The rearrangement uses TRBV7-2 and TRBJ1-1, with D possibly matching TRBD1 (6 bases). The V end lost 7 bases, the J end lost 2 bases, and 20 bases lay between the germline ends. Germline V CDR1 and CDR2: SGHTA, FQGNSA. The CDR3 contains 16 residues. In DNA, the CDR3 is TGTGCCAGCACCATAAGGGGGGGTAGGAGCAACACTGAAGCTTTCTTT. Translated, it gives CASTIRGGRSNTEAFF. The variable domain in full, completed from reference TRBV7-2 and TRBJ1-1, reads GAGVSQSPSNKVTEKGKDVELRCDPISGHTALYWYRQSLGQGLEFLIYFQGNSAPDKSGLPSDRFSAERTGGSVSTLTIQRTQQEDSAVYLCASTIRGGRSNTEAFFGQGTRLTVV.

The table lists this clone with many counts. The V and J genes are TRBV29-1 and TRBJ1-1, with 7 positions matching TRBD1. The germline gives CDR1 SQVTM, CDR2 ANQGSEA. The CDR3 loop spans 11 amino acids. With V trimmed by 7 bases and J by 1 base, 0 bases remained unmatched. This CDR3 is CSGQGNTEAFF. The CDR3 DNA sequence: TGCAGCGGACAGGGGAACACTGAAGCTTTCTTT.

This clone was counted ten times or more. The chain combines TRBV4-3 with TRBJ1-4; 8 bases map to TRBD1. CDR3 length equals 16 residues. Per germline, CDR1 LGHNA and CDR2 YSLEER. V lost 3 bases and J lost 5; bases outside the gene matches: 8. Here the CDR3 reads CASSQGDRGGNEKLFF. The CDR3 bases are TGCGCCAGCAGCCAGGGAGACAGGGGCGGAAATGAAAAACTGTTTTTT.

The chain recombines TRBV5-4 with TRBJ1-1; 7 bases fit TRBD1. CDR1 and CDR2 from the germline V gene are SGHNT and YYREEE (reference sequence). Unmatched junction bases numbered 8, after V lost 4 bases and J lost 5 bases. This CDR3 is 14 amino acids long. The CDR3 sequence: CASSADRAGTEAFF. The CDR3 DNA reads as TGTGCCAGCAGCGCAGACAGGGCGGGGACTGAAGCTTTCTTT.

This clone was seen a handful of times. This chain connects TRBV7-3 to TRBJ2-7; maybe TRBD2 (6 bases). V was trimmed by 1 base and J by 5 bases, leaving 15 bases between them. Per germline, CDR1 SGHTA and CDR2 FQGTGA. The CDR3 is 15 residues long. The CDR3: CASSLNPGAGNEQYF. As DNA, the CDR3 is TGTGCCAGCAGCTTAAACCCCGGGGCGGGGAACGAGCAGTACTTC.

Many counts were recorded for this clone. V and J are TRBV5-5 and TRBJ2-3; D perhaps matches TRBD1 (5 bases). The ends were cut back, 3 bases at V and 1 base at J, with 9 bases in the middle. The CDR3 spans 14 residues. CDR1 SGHKS and CDR2 YYEKEE come from the germline V gene (reference sequence). The CDR3 DNA reads as TGTGCCAGCAGCTCTAAGACAGGCACAGATACGCAGTATTTT. This translates into CASSSKTGTDTQYF.

In its sample, this clone was seen many times. The chain employs TRBV18 and TRBJ2-7; weak D call: TRBD1 (6 bases). This CDR3 has 13 amino acids. CDR1 KGHSH and CDR2 LQKENI come from the germline V gene. Trimming pared 3 bases from V and 5 bases from J, leaving 11 bases between. CDR3 sequence (DNA): TGTGCCAGCTCACCCAACAGGGCCAACGAGCAGTACTTC. Amino acids: CASSPNRANEQYF.

The V gene is TRBV15, the J gene TRBJ1-2; 8 bases fit TRBD1. Per the germline V gene, CDR1 is LNHNV and CDR2 is YYDKDF (reference sequence). V trimming: 0 bases; J trimming: 6 bases; junction bases outside the gene matches: 3. The CDR3 length is 14 residues. CDR3 region: CATSREQGAHGYTF. CDR3 nucleotides: TGTGCCACCAGCAGAGAGCAGGGGGCGCATGGCTACACCTTC.

In this sample, this clone turned up many times. This rearrangement joins TRBV6-2 or TRBV6-3 to TRBJ1-3; 8 bases match TRBD1. Trimming cost V 7 bases and J 1 base; bases outside gene matches: 9. The CDR3 loop spans 16 amino acids. Germline V gene sequence: CDR1 MNHEY, CDR2 SVGEGT. Here the CDR3 reads CASTSGGAESGNTIYF. DNA for the CDR3: TGTGCCAGCACCTCAGGGGGCGCGGAATCTGGAAACACCATATATTTT.

There are many counts of this clone. The rearrangement links TRBV6-5 to TRBJ2-7, with 7 bases identical to TRBD1. Losses at the gene ends were 2 bases for V and 5 bases for J; bases not matched to a gene: 3. The germline V gene encodes CDR1 MNHEY and CDR2 SVGAGI. This CDR3 spans 13 amino acids. CDR3 sequence reads: CASSYRGLDEQYF. The DNA for the CDR3 is TGTGCCAGCAGTTACAGGGGGCTAGACGAGCAGTACTTC.

The rearrangement joins TRBV9 to TRBJ1-5; a possible D gene is TRBD1 (6 bases). V was cut by 3 bases and J by 3 bases, with 7 bases left in between. The CDR3 runs 13 residues. Germline CDR1 and CDR2: SGDLS and YYNGEE. The CDR3 loop is CASSAGANQPQHF. CDR3 nucleotides: TGTGCCAGCAGCGCAGGGGCCAATCAGCCCCAGCATTTT.

This clone was counted at least ten times. V and J are TRBV18 and TRBJ2-5, with D perhaps TRBD2 (6 bases). V lost 4 bases and J 5 bases, leaving 20 bases between the germline ends. This CDR3 is 16 amino acids long. Germline-derived CDR1 and CDR2 are KGHSH and LQKENI. The CDR3 loop reads CASSHLDLATRETQYF. Written as DNA, the CDR3 is TGTGCCAGCTCACATTTAGACCTAGCGACAAGGGAGACCCAGTACTTC.